These 13 T cell receptor beta chains were all obtained from the same sample, sequenced in a study of identifying expanded T cells in peripheral blood. Sequencing was performed with immunoSEQ multiplex PCR; in TCRdb, only in-frame clones are kept and a portion is missing. The data contain tens of thousands of clones, around 84% of them singletons. Sequencing was done on a sample of blood. The receptors shown here come from a person aged 18 to 75 in good health.

The J gene is TRBJ1-2, the V gene TRBV4-3, with unresolved D. The length of the CDR3 is 15 residues. Germline lookup yields CDR1 LGHNA and CDR2 YSLEER. V was trimmed by 0 bases and J by 5 bases, leaving 13 bases between them. As DNA, the CDR3 is TGCGCCAGCAGCCAAGATGAGGGTCAGTTATATGGCTACACCTTC. This sequence encodes CASSQDEGQLYGYTF.

The chain links TRBV7-9 to TRBJ1-4; D may be TRBD1 (5 bases). Trimming removed 4 bases from V and 2 bases from J, with 14 bases in between. The length of the CDR3 is 16 residues. Looked up from germline, CDR1 is SEHNR and CDR2 is FQNEAQ (reference sequence). This CDR3 is CASSSNRDSTNEKLFF. Here the CDR3 DNA reads TGTGCCAGCAGCTCTAACAGAGACAGCACTAATGAAAAACTGTTTTTT.

The J gene is TRBJ2-1, the V gene TRBV5-1; D might be TRBD2 (6 bases). Germline values: CDR1 SGHRS, CDR2 YFSETQ. The CDR3 extends over 16 amino acids. V gave up 1 base and J gave up 4 bases, with 15 bases separating them. The CDR3 protein is CASSLNGGQPYNEQFF. DNA for the CDR3: TGCGCCAGCAGCTTGAACGGAGGGCAACCATACAATGAGCAGTTCTTC. The full variable domain, completed using reference TRBV5-1 and TRBJ2-1, is KAGVTQTPRYLIKTRGQQVTLSCSPISGHRSVSWYQQTPGQGLQFLFEYFSETQRNKGNFPGRFSGRQFSNSRSEMNVSTLELGDSALYLCASSLNGGQPYNEQFFGPGTRLTVL.

The chain couples TRBV27 to TRBJ2-7; 8 nucleotides agree with TRBD1. Germline CDR1 and CDR2: MNHEY and SMNVEV (reference sequence). Unmatched junction bases numbered 2, after V lost 8 bases and J lost 2 bases. This CDR3 has 12 residues. The CDR3 DNA reads as TGTGCCAGCCAGGGACAGGCCTACGAGCAGTACTTC. As protein: CASQGQAYEQYF.

V is TRBV28 and J is TRBJ2-1; 8 bases match TRBD2. Looked up from germline, CDR1 is MDHEN and CDR2 is SYDVKM. CDR3 length: 15 residues. J lost 5 bases, V lost 5 bases, and 8 bases had no gene match. The DNA of the CDR3 is TGTGCCAGCAGTCCCCCGGGACTAGGGGACAATGAGCAGTTCTTC. This encodes CASSPPGLGDNEQFF.

This clone was detected once. This rearrangement joins TRBV9 to TRBJ2-2, with D hard to call. Deletions cut 3 bases from V and 3 bases from J, with 18 bases between. This CDR3 is 17 amino acids long. Germline loops: CDR1 SGDLS, CDR2 YYNGEE. CDR3 in DNA: TGTGCCAGCAGCGCCCGAGCGAGGAGTAGTGACACCGGGGAGCTGTTTTTT. Translated: CASSARARSSDTGELFF.

The chain couples TRBV29-1 to TRBJ2-5; 7 bases agree with TRBD2. The end of the DNA fits TRBJ2-7 better, so the J call may be wrong. CDR1 and CDR2 from the germline V gene are SQVTM and ANQGSEA. CDR3 length: 14 amino acids. CDR3 coding DNA: TGCAGCGTTGGCGGCGGGAGAGAACCCTACGAGCAGTACTTC. Residues: CSVGGGREPYEQYF.

There are a few counts of this clone. The V gene is TRBV5-6, the J gene TRBJ2-5; D possibly corresponds to TRBD1 (6 bases). Trimming stripped 4 bases from V and 5 bases from J, with 18 bases between. Per the germline V gene, CDR1 is SGHDT and CDR2 is YYEEEE. The CDR3 sequence is 15 residues long. The CDR3 DNA follows: TGTGCCAGCAGCCCGTCACCCAGGGGATCGGAGACCCAGTACTTC. Translated, it gives CASSPSPRGSETQYF.

This chain uses TRBV2 with TRBJ2-6; D is ambiguous. Trimming cost V 4 bases and J 4 bases, with 8 bases left between them. Germline V CDR1 and CDR2: SNHLY, FYNNEI. This CDR3 contains 14 residues. The CDR3 protein is CASSVSRGANVLTF. The CDR3 DNA reads TGTGCCAGCAGTGTATCCAGGGGGGCCAACGTCCTGACTTTC.

The chain carries TRBV21-1 and TRBJ2-6; the table gives TRBD1 as D, unverified against the DNA. TRBV21-1 is a pseudogene locus. The CDR3 has 17 residues. This chain's CDR3 is CASSKTGRESGANVLTF. CDR3 DNA: TGTGCCAGCAGCAAGACAGGGAGAGAATCTGGGGCCAACGTCCTGACTTTC.

The genes are TRBV7-9 and TRBJ2-7; D is unclear. Trimming pared 0 bases from V and 2 bases from J, leaving 5 bases between. CDR1 is SEHNR and CDR2 is FQNEAQ in the germline V gene (reference sequence). The CDR3 runs 13 residues. In DNA form, the CDR3 reads TGTGCCAGCAGCTTAGCAGGAACCTACGAGCAGTACTTC. It is translated as CASSLAGTYEQYF.

This clone was detected only a few times. The chain links TRBV5-6 to TRBJ2-7; TRBD2 matches at 7 bases. V trimming: 5 bases; J trimming: 6 bases; junction bases outside the gene matches: 11. Germline loops: CDR1 SGHDT, CDR2 YYEEEE. This CDR3 has 14 amino acids. This CDR3 reads CASSSPGSGVEQYF. CDR3 coding DNA: TGTGCCAGCAGTTCCCCGGGAAGCGGGGTCGAGCAGTACTTC.

This chain connects TRBV19 to TRBJ2-2, with D maybe TRBD2 (7 bases). The CDR3 sequence is 14 residues long. The V end was cut by 4 bases, the J end by 3 bases, with 9 bases between. CDR1 and CDR2 (germline): LNHDA, SQIVND (reference sequence). CDR3 DNA sequence: TGTGCCAGTAGTACGGGGGGCCACACCGGGGAGCTGTTTTTT. This sequence encodes CASSTGGHTGELFF.